One T cell receptor (beta chain) is described in this entry. Antigen unknown. The data derive from a study of T-cell memory formation after mild COVID-19. Study-level background: TCR clusters largely stayed donor specific.

General study findings and limits: Contracting CD8+ clones were enriched in EMRA, CD4+ mainly in CM and EM.

Trimming cost V 6 bases and J 7 bases, with 18 bases left between them. This CDR3 spans 14 amino acids. TCRdb re-derived calls from the 5' RACE reads in MiXCR, one entry per CDR3 protein. Here the sample spans a few hundred thousand distinct CDR3 sequences, more than 20% being singletons. The sample was PBMCs or a T cell subset sorted from them (not recorded which). This sequence originates from an adult woman who had mild COVID-19 (a few samples of this study predate the infection). Cell type and time point are not known. The chain links TRBV12-3 or TRBV12-4 to TRBJ1-1; D is unresolved. CDR3 bases: TGTGCCAGCAGCCTCACCCGCACAGACAATGAAGCTTTCTTT. Translating gives CASSLTRTDNEAFF.